The rows below give T cell receptor beta chains drawn from one sample of a study of neurological immune-mediated disorders. A single record per CDR3 protein comes from TCRdb applying MiXCR to the 5' RACE reads. The sample includes approximately 23,000 distinct CDR3 sequences, 8% to 13% of them seen just once. The sequenced sample was PBMCs. The receptor source for this set is a woman in her fifties or sixties with HTLV-1-associated myelopathy (HAM/TSP). The CDR3 runs from the conserved cysteine through the conserved F or W. The D gene is left open where the match is weak. Clone size appears in some rows only: once, few, many, or a class for an expanded clone.

v_call	j_call	d_call	clone_size	cdr3_aa	cdr3_nt
TRBV20-1	TRBJ1-2	NA	many	CSANRNYGYTF	TGCAGTGCTAACAGGAACTATGGCTACACCTTC
TRBV6-1	TRBJ1-1	NA	many	CASSDGMNTEAFF	TGTGCCAGCAGTGATGGAATGAACACTGAAGCTTTCTTT
TRBV20-1	TRBJ2-2	NA	many	CSAMEGPRTGELFF	TGCAGTGCTATGGAGGGCCCGCGGACCGGGGAGCTGTTTTTT
TRBV20-1	TRBJ2-3	TRBD2	NA	CSATSGGPTDTQYF	TGCAGTGCCACTAGCGGGGGACCCACAGATACGCAGTATTTT
TRBV4-2	TRBJ2-3	TRBD2	many	CASSRGGSTDTQYF	TGTGCCAGCAGTCGCGGGGGGAGCACAGATACGCAGTATTTT
TRBV5-1	TRBJ2-2	TRBD1	many	CASSLTGQGYGELFF	TGCGCCAGCAGCTTGACCGGACAGGGTTACGGGGAGCTGTTTTTT
TRBV5-1	TRBJ2-3	NA	NA	CASSFYICSARGRGGSDTQYF	NA
TRBV20-1	TRBJ1-1	TRBD1	many	CSARGAGGDTEAFF	TGCAGTGCTAGGGGGGCAGGGGGTGACACTGAAGCTTTCTTT
TRBV18	TRBJ2-5	TRBD1	medium-sized	CASSPFRDREGLAQYF	TGTGCCAGCTCACCGTTTCGGGACAGGGAAGGATTGGCCCAGTACTTC
TRBV20-1	TRBJ2-1	TRBD2	many	CSASPGTSDYNEQFF	TGCAGTGCTAGCCCCGGGACTAGCGACTACAATGAGCAGTTCTTC